The sequence of this TCR beta chain was determined in a study of Graves' ophthalmopathy and Graves' hyperthyroidism. Whole-study findings and limits: Detected in blood as well were most expanded thyroid clonotypes with frequency above 0.001.

RNA transcripts provided the template for amplifying TCR beta CDR3 regions. Second-round multiplex PCR came after a first-round RT-PCR that employed HTBI primers. TCRdb redid the calling of the multiplex PCR reads with MiXCR, one entry per CDR3 protein. The sample contains 500,000 to 800,000 distinct CDR3 sequences, approximately 39% of which appear only once. Other autoimmune diseases, uncontrolled infections, pregnancy and lactation each led to patient exclusion. Between the trimmed V and J ends, which lost 3 bases and 0 bases, there was a span of 15 bases. The CDR3 is 16 amino acids. Germline CDR1 is SGHTS and CDR2 is YDEGEE. As concerns this clonotype: The antigen is not known.

The receptor was derived from an adult man with Graves' ophthalmopathy. Sequenced: peripheral blood. The chain uses TRBV5-8 and TRBJ1-1, with TRBD1 as a possible D gene (5 bases). The CDR3 region has the DNA TGTGCCAGCAGCTCTGAGGGGTCCGGGATGAACACTGAAGCTTTCTTT. It encodes CASSSEGSGMNTEAFF.